This TCR beta chain was identified in a study of cytomegalovirus exposure and HLA in healthy donors. The PCR used 60 Vbeta and 13 Jbeta primers. Here immunoSEQ multiplex PCR was the method, and the copy in TCRdb shows in-frame clones only, minus some. In the table there are 150,000 or so clones, over 75% of which are singletons. This clone was detected only once. The junction had 6 bases not matched to a gene; V was cut back by 4 bases and J by 3 bases. Germline V gene data show CDR1 as SGHNT and CDR2 as YYREEE (reference sequence). This CDR3 is 14 amino acids long. This TCR came from a man aged 25-45 years in good health and CMV-seropositive. The sequenced material came from PBMCs. The chain couples TRBV5-4 to TRBJ1-1, with TRBD1 identical over 7 bases. CDR3 amino acids: CASSIPRGDTEAFF. The CDR3 DNA follows: TGTGCCAGCAGCATCCCCAGGGGGGACACTGAAGCTTTCTTT.